This T cell receptor (beta chain) appears in the sequencing data of a study of blood T cell repertoires in COVID-19. Study at large: Spain, Italy and the United States supplied samples that represented acute and convalescent COVID-19. PBMCs, B-cell-depleted T cells, or T cells provided the cDNA or gDNA that made up the material.

Original handling: For nucleated cells, counts were estimated from reference gene primer amplification. TCRdb's table, derived via immunoSEQ multiplex PCR, lists solely in-frame clones and lacks some. The V and J calls and clone size were taken over from that table, and D and trimming were inferred from the DNA. The sample carries approximately 60,000 clones, roughly 82% recorded once. J gave up 2 bases and V 4 bases, and 7 bases lay outside the gene matches. This CDR3 is 15 amino acids long. Germline CDR1 reads MNHEY; CDR2 reads SMNVEV (reference sequence). The origin of this receptor is a woman between 55 and 75 years old with acute or convalescent COVID-19. This chain connects TRBV27 to TRBJ1-2; TRBD1 aligns across 7 bases. Sequenced input: peripheral blood. The CDR3 DNA is TGTGCCAGCAGTTCAGACAGGGCAGTAAACTATGGCTACACCTTC. It codes for CASSSDRAVNYGYTF.